This TCR beta chain was documented in a study of blood T cell repertoires in COVID-19. Background on the study: Some COVID-19 samples were acute and others convalescent; all came from the United States, Italy and Spain.

Authors' processing steps: How many nucleated cells were present was estimated from reference gene primer amplification. Produced via immunoSEQ multiplex PCR; TCRdb's table is partial and in-frame only. D and trimming were read from the DNA, whereas the V and J calls and clone size are those reported in that table. The sample lists 200,000 or so clones; approximately 90% were seen once. Germline CDR1 SGHAT, CDR2 FQNNGV. The CDR3 loop spans 16 amino acids. V dropped 5 bases and J dropped 1; count of bases not matched to a gene: 9. Followed over time, Seattle patients had been enrolled while infection was active.

This clonotype originated in a man in his fifties with COVID-19, enrolled during active disease. This rearrangement joins TRBV11-2 to TRBJ2-3; 7 nucleotides line up with TRBD1. Sequencing was carried out using peripheral blood. The CDR3 here is CASSGQGVGGTDTQYF. The CDR3 nucleotides are TGTGCCAGCAGCGGGCAGGGGGTAGGGGGCACAGATACGCAGTATTTT.